A single sample is the source of the 26 T cell receptor beta chains below, sequenced in a study of cytomegalovirus exposure and HLA in healthy donors. The PCR ran on 60 Vbeta and 13 Jbeta primers. Some clones are missing from TCRdb's copy, which holds only in-frame ones; the method was immunoSEQ multiplex PCR. This sample carries 140,000 to 150,000 clones, about 61% of them seen once, and the ten largest clones take around 1.8%. Sequencing used PBMCs. The receptor source for this set is a male donor in good health and CMV-seronegative.

The rearrangement links TRBV27 to TRBJ2-1; D is ambiguous. Germline values: CDR1 MNHEY, CDR2 SMNVEV (reference sequence). The V and J ends lost 0 bases and 9 bases respectively, with 18 bases between them. There are 16 residues in the CDR3. The CDR3 region has the DNA TGTGCCAGCAGTTTATCGTTTTCGTTCTCGTTCCTTGAGCAGTTCTTC. This gives the protein CASSLSFSFSFLEQFF.

CDR3: CASSQGSSGNTIYF. CDR3 nucleotide sequence: TGCGCCAGCAGCCAAGGTAGCTCTGGAAACACCATATATTTT. The chain joins TRBV4-1 to TRBJ1-3; the D is unclear. Trimming removed 1 base from V and 0 bases from J, with 4 bases in between. CDR3 length equals 14 residues. Germline V lookup: CDR1 MGHRA, CDR2 YSYEKL.

This chain connects TRBV9 to TRBJ2-5, with 7 positions matching TRBD1. The germline gives CDR1 SGDLS, CDR2 YYNGEE. V shed 0 bases and J 2 bases; nucleotides not matched to a gene: 7. The CDR3 totals 16 residues. The chain's CDR3 is CASSVVRGPLQETQYF. The CDR3, as DNA: TGTGCCAGCAGCGTAGTGAGGGGGCCCCTTCAAGAGACCCAGTACTTC.

The chain carries TRBV27 and TRBJ2-7, with TRBD2 identical over 12 bases. The germline CDR1 and CDR2 sequences are MNHEY and SMNVEV (reference sequence). With V trimmed by 6 bases and J by 2 bases, 8 bases remained unmatched. CDR3 length: 16 residues. CDR3 protein: CASSPRLAGDAYEQYF. The CDR3 DNA sequence: TGTGCCAGCAGCCCTAGACTAGCGGGGGACGCCTACGAGCAGTACTTC.

The chain joins TRBV6-6 to TRBJ1-2; 7 bases are a match to TRBD1. Germline V gene sequence: CDR1 MNHNY, CDR2 SVGAGI (reference sequence). The CDR3 spans 13 residues. Trimming took 5 bases from V and 6 from J; bases not matched to a gene: 6. For the CDR3, the DNA is TGTGCCAGCAGTACTACAGGGGTTGATGGCTACACCTTC. This codes for CASSTTGVDGYTF.

The gene calls are TRBV19 and TRBJ2-7; 10 nucleotides line up with TRBD1. CDR1 LNHDA and CDR2 SQIVND come from the germline V gene (reference sequence). V gave up 4 bases and J gave up 0 bases; unmatched junction bases: 3. The CDR3 loop spans 15 amino acids. The CDR3 DNA follows: TGTGCCAGTAGTAGGAGGACAGGGGGCTCCTACGAGCAGTACTTC. Amino acids: CASSRRTGGSYEQYF.

The rearrangement joins TRBV5-1 to TRBJ1-2, with no clear D. The CDR3 consists of 14 residues. The germline V and J ends were trimmed by 4 bases and 1 base, with 11 bases remaining between them. Germline V gene data show CDR1 as SGHRS and CDR2 as YFSETQ. CDR3 protein: CASSVDGNNYGYTF. The CDR3 nucleotides are TGCGCCAGCAGCGTGGACGGGAATAACTATGGCTACACCTTC. Looking up the rest from reference TRBV5-1 and TRBJ1-2 gives the full variable domain: KAGVTQTPRYLIKTRGQQVTLSCSPISGHRSVSWYQQTPGQGLQFLFEYFSETQRNKGNFPGRFSGRQFSNSRSEMNVSTLELGDSALYLCASSVDGNNYGYTFGSGTRLTVV.

The chain recombines TRBV21-1 with TRBJ1-5; the D call TRBD1 from the table was never checked on the DNA. TRBV21-1 is a documented pseudogene. The CDR3 is 19 amino acids. The CDR3 sequence: CASSNPGQGFCGSNQPQHF. The CDR3 DNA sequence: TGTGCCAGCAGCAACCCAGGACAGGGTTTTTGTGGAAGCAATCAGCCCCAGCATTTT.

This chain connects TRBV28 to TRBJ1-3, with D perhaps matching TRBD1 (6 bases). CDR3 length: 20 residues. Deletions cut 7 bases from V and 0 bases from J, with 28 bases between. Germline lookup yields CDR1 MDHEN and CDR2 SYDVKM. CDR3 coding DNA: TGTGCCAGCACCAAATCCCAGCCGGGACACACAGTTAACTCTGGAAACACCATATATTTT. Its protein product is CASTKSQPGHTVNSGNTIYF. The whole variable domain, filled in from reference TRBV28 and TRBJ1-3, reads DVKVTQSSRYLVKRTGEKVFLECVQDMDHENMFWYRQDPGLGLRLIYFSYDVKMKEKGDIPEGYSVSREKKERFSLILESASTNQTSMYLCASTKSQPGHTVNSGNTIYFGEGSWLTVV.

This rearrangement joins TRBV5-6 to TRBJ1-1, with D unresolved. Trimming took off 5 bases at V and 0 bases at J, with 14 bases between the two ends. CDR1 SGHDT and CDR2 YYEEEE come from the germline V gene. The CDR3 is 15 residues long. This chain's CDR3 is CASRRRGTMNTEAFF. CDR3 DNA sequence: TGTGCCAGCAGACGTCGAGGAACGATGAACACTGAAGCTTTCTTT.

The V gene is TRBV19, the J gene TRBJ2-6, with 7 bases matching TRBD1. CDR3 length equals 15 residues. V was pared by 5 bases and J by 2 bases, with 3 bases of the junction left unmatched. The germline CDR1 and CDR2 sequences are LNHDA and SQIVND (reference sequence). This CDR3 is CASSRDRAGANVLTF. DNA for the CDR3: TGTGCCAGTAGTCGTGACAGGGCTGGGGCCAACGTCCTGACTTTC.

V is TRBV5-1 and J is TRBJ1-4, with D tentatively TRBD1 (6 bases). Germline assignment: CDR1 SGHRS and CDR2 YFSETQ. The CDR3 loop spans 15 amino acids. V shed 4 bases and J shed 0 bases, with 10 bases lying between them. The CDR3 bases are TGCGCCAGCAGCCCAAGGACAGCAACTAATGAAAAACTGTTTTTT. The encoded protein is CASSPRTATNEKLFF. The full variable domain, in which reference TRBV5-1 and TRBJ1-4 provide the parts outside the CDR3, is KAGVTQTPRYLIKTRGQQVTLSCSPISGHRSVSWYQQTPGQGLQFLFEYFSETQRNKGNFPGRFSGRQFSNSRSEMNVSTLELGDSALYLCASSPRTATNEKLFFGSGTQLSVL.

This clone was seen more than once but under ten times. The chain joins TRBV13 to TRBJ1-1; weak D call: TRBD1 (6 bases). V gave up 5 bases and J gave up 5 bases, with 18 bases separating them. The CDR3 has 15 residues. CDR1 PRHDT and CDR2 FYEKMQ come from the germline V gene (reference sequence). CDR3 protein: CASSPLGGQRTEAFF. CDR3 nucleotides: TGTGCCAGCAGCCCTCTGGGGGGGCAGCGGACTGAAGCTTTCTTT.

The rearrangement links TRBV20-1 to TRBJ2-4; D uncertain. The CDR3 is made up of 11 amino acids. Trimming pared 6 bases from V and 8 bases from J, leaving 11 bases between. CDR1 and CDR2 from the germline V gene are DFQATT and SNEGSKA (reference sequence). CDR3 nucleotides: TGCAGTGCCTTCCTCTTCGACATTCAGTACTTC. Its translation: CSAFLFDIQYF.

The gene calls are TRBV6-5 and TRBJ2-2; 9 positions agree with TRBD1. This CDR3 is built from 15 residues. After removal of 4 bases from V and 4 bases from J, the junction contained 4 bases not matched to a gene. Looked up from germline, CDR1 is MNHEY and CDR2 is SVGAGI. The chain's CDR3 is CASSFRTGATGELFF. CDR3 bases: TGTGCCAGCAGTTTCCGGACAGGGGCCACCGGGGAGCTGTTTTTT.

CDR3 in amino acids: CASSPGTSTPEQFF. The CDR3 DNA follows: TGCGCCAGCAGCCCCGGGACTAGCACTCCTGAGCAGTTCTTC. The genes are TRBV4-1 and TRBJ2-1; 9 bases are shared with TRBD2. CDR3 length: 14 amino acids. Germline lookup yields CDR1 MGHRA and CDR2 YSYEKL. After removal of 4 bases from V and 9 bases from J, the junction contained 7 bases not matched to a gene.

This clone turned up a few times. The V call is TRBV19, the J call TRBJ1-4, with TRBD1 matching 8 bases. V was pared by 6 bases and J by 0 bases, with 0 bases of the junction left unmatched. This CDR3 has 14 amino acids. Germline CDR1 LNHDA, CDR2 SQIVND (reference sequence). The CDR3 region is CASRQGATNEKLFF. The CDR3 nucleotides read TGTGCCAGTAGACAGGGGGCAACTAATGAAAAACTGTTTTTT.

The CDR3 DNA sequence: TGTGCCAGCAGCTTAGATCGCGGAGCAACTAATGAAAAACTGTTTTTT. Encoded protein: CASSLDRGATNEKLFF. The chain links TRBV11-2 to TRBJ1-4, with D uncertain. The CDR3 sequence is 16 residues long. The ends were cut back, 0 bases at V and 0 bases at J, with 8 bases in the middle. From germline, CDR1 is SGHAT and CDR2 FQNNGV.

The chain carries TRBV19 and TRBJ2-1; no firm D call. CDR3 length: 14 residues. Germline values: CDR1 LNHDA, CDR2 SQIVND (reference sequence). Trimming cost V 3 bases and J 8 bases, with 14 bases left between them. In DNA, the CDR3 is TGTGCCAGTAGTATCGAGACCCACTATGATGAGCAGTTCTTC. Protein sequence: CASSIETHYDEQFF.

This clone was seen more than once but under ten times. One end of the junction fails to match germline, which may point to a read error. The rearrangement uses TRBV4-2 and TRBJ2-3; 13 nucleotides align to TRBD2. CDR3 size: 18 residues. From germline, CDR1 is LGHNA and CDR2 YNFKEQ. This CDR3 reads CASSQDSLTSGGADTRYF. The CDR3 DNA is TGTGCCAGCAGCCAAGATTCTCTAACTAGCGGGGGGGCAGATACGCGGTATTTT.

This rearrangement joins TRBV20-1 to TRBJ2-5, with D possibly matching TRBD1 (5 bases). The CDR3 runs to 11 residues. Trimming left V 5 bases short and J 5 bases short, with 9 bases between. The V gene's germline CDR1 is DFQATT and CDR2 SNEGSKA (reference sequence). The CDR3 coding sequence is TGCAGTGCTCAGGGTGAGGAGACCCAGTACTTC. Protein sequence: CSAQGEETQYF.

CDR3 nucleotide sequence: TGTGCCAGCAGCAGGGAGGGACAGGGGGTTTGGCAGTTCTTC. It encodes CASSREGQGVWQFF. V and J are TRBV9 and TRBJ2-1; TRBD1 matches 11 bases. This CDR3 region has 14 residues. V shed 4 bases, J shed 12 bases, and the junction held 9 bases outside the gene matches. From germline, CDR1 is SGDLS and CDR2 YYNGEE.

This chain links TRBV2 with TRBJ2-3; D is perhaps TRBD2 (6 bases). Trimming stripped 6 bases from V and 3 bases from J, with 13 bases between. The CDR3 spans 14 residues. Germline values: CDR1 SNHLY, CDR2 FYNNEI. In DNA, the CDR3 is TGTGCCAGCAGCCAGGGAGGAGGAACAGATACGCAGTATTTT. Its protein is CASSQGGGTDTQYF. The complete variable domain, with remaining parts taken from reference TRBV2 and TRBJ2-3, reads EPEVTQTPSHQVTQMGQEVILRCVPISNHLYFYWYRQILGQKVEFLVSFYNNEISEKSEIFDDQFSVERPDGSNFTLKIRSTKLEDSAMYFCASSQGGGTDTQYFGPGTRLTVL.

This clone was detected only once. The gene calls are TRBV16 and TRBJ2-7, with D unresolved. The germline CDR1 and CDR2 sequences are KGHSY and FQNENV. The CDR3 runs to 16 residues. V lost 7 bases and J lost 1, with 20 bases in between. The CDR3 sequence: CASTSHILDGSYEQYF. The CDR3, as DNA: TGTGCCAGCACCTCCCACATTTTAGACGGGTCCTACGAGCAGTACTTC.

CDR3 bases: TGTGCCAGCAGCGGGGACAGAGGGGAAAAACTGTTTTTT. Protein product: CASSGDRGEKLFF. The genes are TRBV21-1 and TRBJ1-4; TRBD1 reflects the table's D call only, with no check against the DNA. TRBV21-1 is labeled a pseudogene. The CDR3 is made up of 13 amino acids.

This clone showed up just a few times. This chain links TRBV10-1 with TRBJ1-6, with a possible D match to TRBD1 (6 bases). The CDR3 runs 12 residues. Between the trimmed V and J ends, which lost 7 bases and 7 bases, there was a span of 8 bases. Germline lookup yields CDR1 WNHNN and CDR2 SYGVQD (reference sequence). The CDR3 region has the DNA TGCGCCAGCAAAGGGGGAAATTCACCCCTCCACTTT. This gives the protein CASKGGNSPLHF.